The 16 T cell receptor beta chains reported below all come from one sample, sequenced in a study of T cell changes during pregnancy in multiple sclerosis. Method: immunoSEQ multiplex PCR; TCRdb's copy keeps in-frame clones and lacks some. The sample lists approximately 70,000 clones, 80% to 95% occurring once. The sample here was peripheral blood, taken in the second trimester of pregnancy. The receptors derive from a female donor with multiple sclerosis, enrolled in a pregnancy study.

The genes are TRBV7-2 and TRBJ2-7; the D gene is possibly TRBD1 (5 bases). CDR3 length: 15 amino acids. CDR1 and CDR2 (germline): SGHTA, FQGNSA. V was shortened by 4 bases and J by 2 bases, with 15 bases between the two germline ends. The CDR3 nucleotides are TGTGCCAGCAGCTACCTCGCAGGGCAAGCCTACGAGCAGTACTTC. Encoded protein: CASSYLAGQAYEQYF. The whole variable domain, filled in from reference TRBV7-2 and TRBJ2-7, reads GAGVSQSPSNKVTEKGKDVELRCDPISGHTALYWYRQSLGQGLEFLIYFQGNSAPDKSGLPSDRFSAERTGGSVSTLTIQRTQQEDSAVYLCASSYLAGQAYEQYFGPGTRLTVT.

The chain combines TRBV19 with TRBJ2-3; tentative D call: TRBD2 (6 bases). CDR1 and CDR2 from the germline V gene are LNHDA and SQIVND (reference sequence). The CDR3 consists of 12 residues. Trimming removed 3 bases from V and 10 bases from J, with 11 bases in between. The CDR3 region has the DNA TGTGCCAGTAGTATCGGGAGCGCGGCGCAGTATTTT. Its protein product is CASSIGSAAQYF.

The chain uses TRBV6-5 and TRBJ1-2; 7 bases map to TRBD1. This CDR3 is 16 amino acids long. The germline CDR1 and CDR2 sequences are MNHEY and SVGAGI. The V and J ends lost 0 bases and 2 bases, in that order; junction bases with no gene match: 6. The CDR3: CASSYSTGQINYGYTF. CDR3 DNA sequence: TGTGCCAGCAGTTACTCGACGGGACAGATCAACTATGGCTACACCTTC.

The rearrangement links TRBV7-9 to TRBJ1-2; 10 positions match TRBD1. The junction had 6 bases not matched to a gene; V was cut back by 5 bases and J by 3 bases. The germline CDR1 and CDR2 sequences are SEHNR and FQNEAQ (reference sequence). The CDR3 is made up of 15 amino acids. In DNA, the CDR3 is TGTGCCAGCAGCACGGGGGACAGGGGAGACTATGGCTACACCTTC. It is translated as CASSTGDRGDYGYTF.

The chain couples TRBV19 to TRBJ1-5; TRBD1 might be the D (6 bases). The germline V gene has CDR1 LNHDA and CDR2 SQIVND (reference sequence). The CDR3 loop spans 15 amino acids. V was cut by 0 bases and J by 4 bases, with 10 bases left in between. The CDR3 bases are TGTGCCAGTAGTATAGACTGGCAGGGGAATCAGCCCCAGCATTTT. Protein sequence: CASSIDWQGNQPQHF.

The chain combines TRBV5-4 with TRBJ1-1; the D gene is possibly TRBD1 (6 bases). This CDR3 has 15 residues. V shed 1 base and J shed 0 bases, with 10 bases lying between them. The germline CDR1 and CDR2 sequences are SGHNT and YYREEE (reference sequence). CDR3 sequence reads: CASSLKGTMNTEAFF. CDR3 nucleotide sequence: TGTGCCAGCAGCTTGAAGGGGACAATGAACACTGAAGCTTTCTTT.

This chain uses TRBV6-5 with TRBJ2-7, with D maybe TRBD2 (6 bases). CDR1 and CDR2 (germline): MNHEY, SVGAGI. The V end lost 6 bases, the J end lost 6 bases, and 9 bases lay between the germline ends. CDR3 length equals 11 residues. The CDR3 loop reads CASSRGTEQYF. The DNA of the CDR3 is TGTGCCAGCAGCCGGGGGACCGAGCAGTACTTC.

V is TRBV25-1 and J is TRBJ1-1, with no clear D. This CDR3 comprises 15 residues. Trimming pared 3 bases from V and 6 bases from J, leaving 17 bases between. Germline CDR1 and CDR2: MGHDK and SYGVNS. CDR3 DNA: TGTGCCAGCAGTGAGTTCGGGTGGTATGTCTCTGAAGCTTTCTTT. It translates to CASSEFGWYVSEAFF.

The rearrangement joins TRBV21-1 to TRBJ1-5. TRBV21-1 is marked as a pseudogene. CDR3 length: 16 residues. In nucleotides, the CDR3 is TGTGCCAGCAGCAAAGGGGCCGAGGGTAGCAATCAGCCCCAGCATTTT. This codes for CASSKGAEGSNQPQHF.

The V gene is TRBV28, the J gene TRBJ2-5, with 7 bases identical to TRBD2. The V and J ends lost 6 bases and 5 bases, in that order; junction bases with no gene match: 12. CDR1 and CDR2 from the germline V gene are MDHEN and SYDVKM. The CDR3 consists of 15 residues. The CDR3 DNA reads as TGTGCCAGCAGCACCCTAGCGGATTTGTGGGAGACCCAGTACTTC. Protein product: CASSTLADLWETQYF.

V gene TRBV7-3 combines with J gene TRBJ2-2; a weak D match, TRBD1 (6 bases). The CDR3 extends over 15 amino acids. Germline V gene lookup returns CDR1 SGHTA and CDR2 FQGTGA. With 5 bases removed from V and 0 bases from J, the gap between germline ends came to 10 bases. The CDR3 reads CASSPDRTNTGELFF. The CDR3 DNA follows: TGTGCCAGCAGCCCGGACAGAACGAACACCGGGGAGCTGTTTTTT.

The chain recombines TRBV5-1 with TRBJ1-1; D gene uncertain. Germline V gene data show CDR1 as SGHRS and CDR2 as YFSETQ. Trimming pared 0 bases from V and 7 bases from J, leaving 7 bases between. The CDR3 is made up of 12 amino acids. The CDR3 nucleotides read TGCGCCAGCAGCTTGGATGGAGATGAAGCTTTCTTT. Protein: CASSLDGDEAFF.

This clone came up once. This rearrangement joins TRBV28 to TRBJ2-7; TRBD1 agrees at 10 bases. The V gene end was trimmed by 3 bases and the J gene end by 12 bases; junction bases not matched to a gene: 2. The CDR3 has 11 residues. CDR1 is MDHEN and CDR2 is SYDVKM in the germline V gene. Here the CDR3 reads CASSLGDRGYF. Here the CDR3 DNA reads TGTGCCAGCAGTTTGGGGGACAGGGGGTACTTC.

V usage is TRBV7-8 and J usage is TRBJ1-2, with D possibly matching TRBD1 (6 bases). CDR1 is SGHVS, CDR2 FQNEAQ, per germline. The V gene lost 5 bases and the J gene lost 4 bases, with 17 bases spanning the gap. CDR3 size: 15 residues. The CDR3 region is CASSQRTDRFYGYTF. In DNA, the CDR3 is TGTGCCAGCAGCCAACGCACGGACAGATTCTATGGCTACACCTTC.

This rearrangement joins TRBV11-2 to TRBJ1-3; D is ambiguous. The CDR3 contains 14 residues. Trimming removed 5 bases at V and 3 bases at J, with 11 bases between. Germline lookup yields CDR1 SGHAT and CDR2 FQNNGV. This chain's CDR3 is CASSRRVIGNTIYF. CDR3 sequence (DNA): TGTGCCAGCAGCAGGCGGGTTATTGGAAACACCATATATTTT.

The rearrangement links TRBV19 to TRBJ1-2; D is unresolved. CDR3 length: 14 residues. The ends were cut back, 3 bases at V and 4 bases at J, with 12 bases in the middle. Germline V gives CDR1 LNHDA, CDR2 SQIVND (reference sequence). Written as DNA, the CDR3 is TGTGCCAGTAGTATGTCTTTTAACGGCTATGGCTACACCTTC. Translating gives CASSMSFNGYGYTF.